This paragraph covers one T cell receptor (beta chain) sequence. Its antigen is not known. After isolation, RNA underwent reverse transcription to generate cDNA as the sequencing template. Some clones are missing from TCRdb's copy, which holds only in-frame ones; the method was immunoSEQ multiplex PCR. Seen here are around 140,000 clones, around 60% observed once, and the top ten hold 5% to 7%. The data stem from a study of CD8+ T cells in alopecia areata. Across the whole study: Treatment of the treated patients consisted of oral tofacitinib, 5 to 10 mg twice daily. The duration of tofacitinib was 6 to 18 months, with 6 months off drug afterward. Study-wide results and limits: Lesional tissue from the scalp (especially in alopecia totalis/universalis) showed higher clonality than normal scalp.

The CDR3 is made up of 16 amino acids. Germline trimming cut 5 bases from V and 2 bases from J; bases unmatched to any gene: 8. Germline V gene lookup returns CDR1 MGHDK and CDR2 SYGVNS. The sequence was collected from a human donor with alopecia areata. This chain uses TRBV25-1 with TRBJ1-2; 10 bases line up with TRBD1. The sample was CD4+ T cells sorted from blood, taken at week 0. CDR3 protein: CASSPLGQGGNYGYTF. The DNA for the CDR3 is TGTGCCAGCAGTCCTCTCGGACAGGGGGGAAACTATGGCTACACCTTC.